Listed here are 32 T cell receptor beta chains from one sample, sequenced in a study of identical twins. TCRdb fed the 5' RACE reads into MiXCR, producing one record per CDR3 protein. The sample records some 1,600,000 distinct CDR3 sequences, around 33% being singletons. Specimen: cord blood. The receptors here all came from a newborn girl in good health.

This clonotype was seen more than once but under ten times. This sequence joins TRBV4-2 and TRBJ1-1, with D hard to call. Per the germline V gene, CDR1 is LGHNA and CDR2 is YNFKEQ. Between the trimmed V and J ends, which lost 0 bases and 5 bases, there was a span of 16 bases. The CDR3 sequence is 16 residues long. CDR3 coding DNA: TGTGCCAGCAGCCAAGATCGGGTGCTCCGAACGACTGAAGCTTTCTTT. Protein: CASSQDRVLRTTEAFF.

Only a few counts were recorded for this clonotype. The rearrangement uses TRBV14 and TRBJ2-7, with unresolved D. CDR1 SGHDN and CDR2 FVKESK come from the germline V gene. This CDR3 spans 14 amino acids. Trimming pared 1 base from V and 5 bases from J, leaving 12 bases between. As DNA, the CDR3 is TGTGCCAGCAGCCAAGTCGGGCCGATCCACGAGCAGTACTTC. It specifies CASSQVGPIHEQYF.

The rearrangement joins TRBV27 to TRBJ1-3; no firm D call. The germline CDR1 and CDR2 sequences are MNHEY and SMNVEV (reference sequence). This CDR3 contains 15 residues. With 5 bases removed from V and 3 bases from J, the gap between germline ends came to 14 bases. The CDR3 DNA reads TGTGCCAGCAGTCCTCTGACCGGGAATGGAAACACCATATATTTT. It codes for CASSPLTGNGNTIYF.

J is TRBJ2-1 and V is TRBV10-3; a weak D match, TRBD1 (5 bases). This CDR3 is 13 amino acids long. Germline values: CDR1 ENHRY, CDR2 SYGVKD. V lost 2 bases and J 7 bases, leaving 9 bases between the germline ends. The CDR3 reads CAISEAGWNEQFF. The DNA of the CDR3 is TGTGCCATCAGTGAGGCAGGGTGGAATGAGCAGTTCTTC.

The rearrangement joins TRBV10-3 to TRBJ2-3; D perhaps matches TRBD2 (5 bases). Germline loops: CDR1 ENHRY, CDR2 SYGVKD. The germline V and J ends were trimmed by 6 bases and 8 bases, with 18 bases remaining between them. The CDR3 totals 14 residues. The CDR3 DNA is TGTGCCATCAGCGAAACGTCCGGGGTGGGTACGCAGTATTTT. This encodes CAISETSGVGTQYF.

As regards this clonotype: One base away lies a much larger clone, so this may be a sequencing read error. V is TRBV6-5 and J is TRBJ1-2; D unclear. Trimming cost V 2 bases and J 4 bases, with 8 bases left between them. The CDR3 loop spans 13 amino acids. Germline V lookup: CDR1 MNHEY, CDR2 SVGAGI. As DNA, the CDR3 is TGTGCCAGCAGTTACCGGGTTGCCTATGGCTACACCTTC. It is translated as CASSYRVAYGYTF.

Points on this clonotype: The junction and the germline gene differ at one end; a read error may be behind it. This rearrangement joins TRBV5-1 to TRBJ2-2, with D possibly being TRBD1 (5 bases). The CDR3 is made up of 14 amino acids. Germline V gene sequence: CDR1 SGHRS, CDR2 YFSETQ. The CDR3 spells CASSPGSNTGELFF. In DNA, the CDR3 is TGTGCCAGCAGCCCAGGGTCGAACACCGGGGAGCTGTTTTTT.

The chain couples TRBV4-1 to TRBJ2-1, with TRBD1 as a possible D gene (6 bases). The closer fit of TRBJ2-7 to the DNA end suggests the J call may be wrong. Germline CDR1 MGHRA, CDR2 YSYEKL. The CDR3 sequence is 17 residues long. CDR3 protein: CASSQFPGTTHYNEQYF. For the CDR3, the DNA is TGCGCCAGCAGCCAGTTCCCCGGGACAACCCATTACAATGAGCAGTACTTC.

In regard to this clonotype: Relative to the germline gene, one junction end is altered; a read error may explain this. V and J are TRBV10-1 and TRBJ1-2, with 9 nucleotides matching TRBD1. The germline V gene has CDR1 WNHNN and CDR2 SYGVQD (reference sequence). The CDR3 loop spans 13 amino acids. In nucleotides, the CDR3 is TGCGCCGGCAGTGAGGGGACAGGGTATGGCTACACCTTC. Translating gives CAGSEGTGYGYTF.

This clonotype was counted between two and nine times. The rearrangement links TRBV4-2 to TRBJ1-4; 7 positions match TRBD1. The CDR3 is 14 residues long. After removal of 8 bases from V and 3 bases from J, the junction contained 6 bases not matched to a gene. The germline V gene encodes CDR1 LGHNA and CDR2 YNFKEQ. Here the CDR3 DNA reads TGTGCCAGCTCCGGAGGGACAGCTAATGAAAAACTGTTTTTT. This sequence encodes CASSGGTANEKLFF.

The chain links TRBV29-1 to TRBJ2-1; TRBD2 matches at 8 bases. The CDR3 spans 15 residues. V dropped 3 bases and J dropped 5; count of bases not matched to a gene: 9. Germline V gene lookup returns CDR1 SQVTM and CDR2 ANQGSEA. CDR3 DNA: TGCAGCGTTGATAGGCGGGGGGCCTACCACAATGAGCAGTTCTTC. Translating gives CSVDRRGAYHNEQFF.

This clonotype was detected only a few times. This CDR3 reads CASRQTRGHEQYF. The CDR3 nucleotides are TGTGCCAGCAGACAAACCAGGGGCCACGAGCAGTACTTC. V gene TRBV7-9 combines with J gene TRBJ2-4; D may be TRBD1 (6 bases). The tail of the sequence fits TRBJ2-7 better, so the J call may be wrong. The CDR3 extends over 13 amino acids. Germline V gene data show CDR1 as SEHNR and CDR2 as FQNEAQ (reference sequence).

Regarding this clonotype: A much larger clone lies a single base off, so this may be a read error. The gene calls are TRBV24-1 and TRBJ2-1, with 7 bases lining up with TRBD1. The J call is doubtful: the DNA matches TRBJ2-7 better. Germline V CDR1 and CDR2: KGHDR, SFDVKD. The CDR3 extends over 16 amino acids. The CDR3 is CATSDWAETGHNEQYF. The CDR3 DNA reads TGTGCCACCAGTGATTGGGCCGAGACAGGGCACAATGAGCAGTACTTC.

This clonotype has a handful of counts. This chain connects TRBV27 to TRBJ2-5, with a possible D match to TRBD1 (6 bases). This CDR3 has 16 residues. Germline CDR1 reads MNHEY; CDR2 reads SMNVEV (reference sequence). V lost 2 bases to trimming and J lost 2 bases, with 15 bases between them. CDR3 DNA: TGTGCCAGCAGTTTACTTAGAAACAGGGCGCAAGAGACCCAGTACTTC. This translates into CASSLLRNRAQETQYF.

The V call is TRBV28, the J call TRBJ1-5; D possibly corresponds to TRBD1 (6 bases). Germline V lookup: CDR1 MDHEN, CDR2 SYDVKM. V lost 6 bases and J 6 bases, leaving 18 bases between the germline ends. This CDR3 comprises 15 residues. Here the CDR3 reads CASSLTGSNGQPQHF. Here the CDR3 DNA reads TGTGCCAGCAGCCTGACAGGCTCCAACGGTCAGCCCCAGCATTTT. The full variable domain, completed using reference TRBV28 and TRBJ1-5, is DVKVTQSSRYLVKRTGEKVFLECVQDMDHENMFWYRQDPGLGLRLIYFSYDVKMKEKGDIPEGYSVSREKKERFSLILESASTNQTSMYLCASSLTGSNGQPQHFGDGTRLSIL.

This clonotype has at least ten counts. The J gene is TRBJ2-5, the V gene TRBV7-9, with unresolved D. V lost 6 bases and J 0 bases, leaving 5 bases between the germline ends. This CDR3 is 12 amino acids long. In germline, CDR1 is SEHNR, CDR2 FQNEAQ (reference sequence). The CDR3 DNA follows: TGTGCCAGCAGTTGGAACCAAGAGACCCAGTACTTC. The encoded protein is CASSWNQETQYF.

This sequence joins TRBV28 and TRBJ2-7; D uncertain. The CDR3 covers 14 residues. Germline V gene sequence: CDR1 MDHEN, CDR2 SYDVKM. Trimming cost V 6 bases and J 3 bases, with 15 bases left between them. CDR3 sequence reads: CASRPLGRFYEQYF. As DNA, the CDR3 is TGTGCCAGCAGGCCCTTGGGCAGGTTCTACGAGCAGTACTTC. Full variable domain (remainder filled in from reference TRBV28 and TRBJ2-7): DVKVTQSSRYLVKRTGEKVFLECVQDMDHENMFWYRQDPGLGLRLIYFSYDVKMKEKGDIPEGYSVSREKKERFSLILESASTNQTSMYLCASRPLGRFYEQYFGPGTRLTVT.

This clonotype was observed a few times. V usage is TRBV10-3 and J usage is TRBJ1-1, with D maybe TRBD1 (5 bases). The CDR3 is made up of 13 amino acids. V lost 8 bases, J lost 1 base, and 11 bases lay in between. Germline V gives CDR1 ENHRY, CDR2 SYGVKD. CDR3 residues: CAIQNGGNTEAFF. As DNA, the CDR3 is TGTGCCATCCAAAACGGGGGGAACACTGAAGCTTTCTTT.

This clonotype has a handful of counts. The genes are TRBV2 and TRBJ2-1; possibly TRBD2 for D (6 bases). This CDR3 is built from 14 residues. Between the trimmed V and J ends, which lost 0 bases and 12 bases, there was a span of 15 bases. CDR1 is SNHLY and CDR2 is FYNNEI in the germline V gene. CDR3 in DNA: TGTGCCAGCAGTGAAGCGCTTGGGGGGAGCCCGCAGTTCTTC. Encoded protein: CASSEALGGSPQFF.

The CDR3 sequence is CASSQFSGLYNEQFF. Written as DNA, the CDR3 is TGTGCCAGCAGCCAATTTAGCGGTCTATACAATGAGCAGTTCTTC. V gene TRBV3-1 combines with J gene TRBJ2-1, with D possibly being TRBD2 (6 bases). CDR3 length: 15 amino acids. V lost 2 bases to trimming and J lost 4 bases, with 12 bases between them. CDR1 and CDR2 (germline): LGHDT, YNNKEL (reference sequence).

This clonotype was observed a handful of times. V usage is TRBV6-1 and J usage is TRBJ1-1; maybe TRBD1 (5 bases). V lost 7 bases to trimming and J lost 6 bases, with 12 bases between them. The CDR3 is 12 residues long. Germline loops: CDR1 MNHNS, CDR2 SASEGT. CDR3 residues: CASTRGLPEAFF. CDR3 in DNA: TGTGCCAGCACCCGGGGCTTACCTGAAGCTTTCTTT.

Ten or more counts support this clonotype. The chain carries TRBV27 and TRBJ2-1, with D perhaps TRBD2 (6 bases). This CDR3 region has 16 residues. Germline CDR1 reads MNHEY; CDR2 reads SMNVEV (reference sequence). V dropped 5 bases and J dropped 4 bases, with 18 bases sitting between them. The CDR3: CASSGGTARIYNEQFF. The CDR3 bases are TGTGCCAGCAGTGGGGGGACCGCGAGGATATACAATGAGCAGTTCTTC.

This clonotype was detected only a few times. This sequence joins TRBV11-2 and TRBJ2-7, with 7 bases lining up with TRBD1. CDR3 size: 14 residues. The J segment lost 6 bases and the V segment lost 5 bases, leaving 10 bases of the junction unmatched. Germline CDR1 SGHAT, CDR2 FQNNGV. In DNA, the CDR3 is TGTGCCAGCAGCCGACCGCCGACAGGGTCCGAGCAGTACTTC. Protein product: CASSRPPTGSEQYF.

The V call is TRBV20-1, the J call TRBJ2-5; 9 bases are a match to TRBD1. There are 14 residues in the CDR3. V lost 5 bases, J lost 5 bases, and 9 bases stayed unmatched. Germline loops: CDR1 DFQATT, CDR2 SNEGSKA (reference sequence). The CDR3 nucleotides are TGCAGTGCTCCCGGACAGGGGAGATTTGAGACCCAGTACTTC. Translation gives CSAPGQGRFETQYF.

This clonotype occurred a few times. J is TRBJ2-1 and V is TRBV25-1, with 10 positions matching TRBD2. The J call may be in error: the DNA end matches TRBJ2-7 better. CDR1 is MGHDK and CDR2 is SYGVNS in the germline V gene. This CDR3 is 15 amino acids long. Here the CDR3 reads CASSVLAGSYNEQYF. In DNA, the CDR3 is TGTGCCAGCAGTGTACTAGCGGGGTCCTACAATGAGCAGTACTTC.

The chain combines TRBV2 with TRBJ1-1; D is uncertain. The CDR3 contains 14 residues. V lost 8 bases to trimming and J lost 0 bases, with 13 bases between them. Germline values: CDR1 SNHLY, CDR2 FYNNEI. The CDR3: CASPAGLMNTEAFF. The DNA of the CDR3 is TGTGCCAGCCCGGCCGGCCTCATGAACACTGAAGCTTTCTTT.

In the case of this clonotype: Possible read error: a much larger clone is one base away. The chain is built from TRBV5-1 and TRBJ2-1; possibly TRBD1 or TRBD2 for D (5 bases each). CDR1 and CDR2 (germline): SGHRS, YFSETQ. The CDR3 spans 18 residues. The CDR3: CASSYRSDPGLSYSEQFF. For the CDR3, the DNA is TGCGCCAGCAGCTATCGATCAGACCCGGGGCTTAGCTACAGTGAGCAGTTCTTC.

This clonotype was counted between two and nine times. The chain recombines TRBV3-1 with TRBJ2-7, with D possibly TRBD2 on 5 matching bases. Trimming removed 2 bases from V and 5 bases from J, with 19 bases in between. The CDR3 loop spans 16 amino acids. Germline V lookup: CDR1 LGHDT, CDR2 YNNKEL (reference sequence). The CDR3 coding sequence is TGTGCCAGCAGCCAACGCCGGGGTATCCGATCCGACGAGCAGTACTTC. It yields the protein CASSQRRGIRSDEQYF.

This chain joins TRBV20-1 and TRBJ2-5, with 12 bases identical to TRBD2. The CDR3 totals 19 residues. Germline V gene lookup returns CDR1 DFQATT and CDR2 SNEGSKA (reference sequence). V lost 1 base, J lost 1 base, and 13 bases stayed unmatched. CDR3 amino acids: CSARAPPELAGGFQETQYF. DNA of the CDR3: TGCAGTGCTAGAGCCCCCCCCGAACTAGCGGGGGGTTTCCAAGAGACCCAGTACTTC.

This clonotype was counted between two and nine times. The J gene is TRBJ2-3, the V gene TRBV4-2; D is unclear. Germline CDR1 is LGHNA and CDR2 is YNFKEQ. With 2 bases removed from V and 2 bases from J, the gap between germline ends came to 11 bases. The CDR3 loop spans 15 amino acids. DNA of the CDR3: TGTGCCAGCAGCCAACCCTCCGGGCCCACAGATACGCAGTATTTT. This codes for CASSQPSGPTDTQYF.

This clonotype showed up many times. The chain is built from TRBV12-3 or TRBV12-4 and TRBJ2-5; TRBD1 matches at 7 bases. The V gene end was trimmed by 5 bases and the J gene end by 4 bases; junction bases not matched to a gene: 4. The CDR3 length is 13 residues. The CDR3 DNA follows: TGTGCCAGCAGTCCCGACAGGGTAGAGACCCAGTACTTC. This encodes CASSPDRVETQYF.

The DNA for the CDR3 is TGTGCCAGCAGTGGGCGAGACAGGGGGCCTTCATATGGCTACACCTTC. Amino acid sequence: CASSGRDRGPSYGYTF. This chain uses TRBV6-1 with TRBJ1-2, with 10 bases lining up with TRBD1. This CDR3 spans 16 amino acids. The junction had 10 bases not matched to a gene; V was cut back by 4 bases and J by 5 bases. Germline CDR1 and CDR2: MNHNS and SASEGT.